One sample yielded the 8 T cell receptor beta chains listed below, sequenced in a study of CXCR3-negative and CXCR3-positive naive CD8 T cells. Findings and limits, study-wide: Comparison of naive cells showed more hydrophobic TRB CDR3s in CXCR3-positive than in CXCR3-negative naive cells.

UMI-labeled 5' RACE yielded the TRB cDNA libraries. TCRdb re-called the 5' RACE reads, yielding one record per CDR3 amino acid sequence without DNA. The sample has tens of thousands of distinct CDR3 sequences. Antigens for these TCRs are unknown. The source material was naive CXCR3+ CD8+ T cells from blood. The subset here: CD45RO-CCR7+CD27+CD95- naive CD8+ T cells expressing CXCR3 (TNR3+). These receptors came from a human donor in good health. Some clones in this sample may be carry-over from other donors' samples.

The chain has TRBV10-3 and TRBJ2-7. CDR3 length: 13 amino acids. From germline, CDR1 is ENHRY and CDR2 SYGVKD. Here the CDR3 reads CAISESTESEQYF.

The V and J genes are TRBV28 and TRBJ2-1; TCRdb indicates TRBD2, and absent DNA this call remains unverified. CDR1 MDHEN and CDR2 SYDVKM come from the germline V gene. The length of the CDR3 is 16 residues. CDR3 sequence: CASQRAHSGTYNEQFF. Together with reference TRBV28 and TRBJ2-1, the CDR3 gives the full variable domain: DVKVTQSSRYLVKRTGEKVFLECVQDMDHENMFWYRQDPGLGLRLIYFSYDVKMKEKGDIPEGYSVSREKKERFSLILESASTNQTSMYLCASQRAHSGTYNEQFFGPGTRLTVL.

The chain carries TRBV12-3 or TRBV12-4 and TRBJ2-7. The CDR3 is made up of 13 amino acids. The CDR3 here is CASSLNPQYEQYF.

The chain employs TRBV7-9 and TRBJ2-1. Germline loops: CDR1 SEHNR, CDR2 FQNEAQ (reference sequence). The CDR3 length is 14 residues. CDR3 in amino acids: CASSQFDIYNEQFF.

This chain joins TRBV12-3 or TRBV12-4 and TRBJ2-7. The CDR3 is 13 amino acids. The CDR3 reads CASSFTVTYEQYF.

V usage is TRBV6-4 and J usage is TRBJ2-1; TCRdb selects TRBD2, and the lack of DNA leaves this call unchecked. CDR1 and CDR2 (germline): MRHNA, SNTAGT. The CDR3 is 16 amino acids. This CDR3 is CASSEYGTSGDNEQFF.

The chain carries TRBV29-1 and TRBJ2-1. This CDR3 comprises 11 residues. Germline V lookup: CDR1 SQVTM, CDR2 ANQGSEA. The CDR3 is CSVEAPTEQFF.

V and J are TRBV6-5 and TRBJ2-5; TCRdb picks TRBD1, but there is no DNA to check that call. The germline gives CDR1 MNHEY, CDR2 SVGAGI. The length of the CDR3 is 14 residues. The chain's CDR3 is CASSYLQGQETQYF.